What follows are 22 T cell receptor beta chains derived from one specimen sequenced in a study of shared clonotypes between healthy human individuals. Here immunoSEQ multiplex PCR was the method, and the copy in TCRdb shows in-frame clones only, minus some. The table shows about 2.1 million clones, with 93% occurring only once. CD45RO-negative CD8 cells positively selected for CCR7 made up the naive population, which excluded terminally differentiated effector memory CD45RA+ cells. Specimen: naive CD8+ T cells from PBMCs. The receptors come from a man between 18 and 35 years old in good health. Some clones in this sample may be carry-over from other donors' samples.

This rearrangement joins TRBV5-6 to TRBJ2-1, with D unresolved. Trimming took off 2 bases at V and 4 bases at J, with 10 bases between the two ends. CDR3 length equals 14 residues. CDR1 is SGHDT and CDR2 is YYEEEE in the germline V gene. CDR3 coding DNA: TGTGCCAGCAGCTTTTCTACTCTATACAATGAGCAGTTCTTC. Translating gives CASSFSTLYNEQFF.

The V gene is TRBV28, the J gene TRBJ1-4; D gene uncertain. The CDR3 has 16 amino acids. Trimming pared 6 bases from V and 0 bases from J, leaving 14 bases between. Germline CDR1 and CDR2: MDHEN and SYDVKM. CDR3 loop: CASSPPGGPTNEKLFF. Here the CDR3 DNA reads TGTGCCAGCAGCCCCCCTGGCGGACCAACTAATGAAAAACTGTTTTTT.

The CDR3 is CASSPLLAHEQYF. CDR3 nucleotides: TGTGCCAGCAGTCCATTACTAGCCCACGAGCAGTACTTC. V is TRBV28 and J is TRBJ2-7, with a possible D match to TRBD2 (6 bases). This CDR3 spans 13 amino acids. Germline V gene sequence: CDR1 MDHEN, CDR2 SYDVKM. V lost 5 bases and J lost 5, with 13 bases in between.

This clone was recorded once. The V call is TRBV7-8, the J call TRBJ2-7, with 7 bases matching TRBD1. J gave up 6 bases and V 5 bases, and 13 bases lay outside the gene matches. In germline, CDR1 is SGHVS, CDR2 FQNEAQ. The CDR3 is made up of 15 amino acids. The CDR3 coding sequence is TGTGCCAGCAGCCAAATTTTGGGACAGCAAAGCGAGCAGTACTTC. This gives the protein CASSQILGQQSEQYF. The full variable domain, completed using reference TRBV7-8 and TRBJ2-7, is GAGVSQSPRYKVAKRGQDVALRCDPISGHVSLFWYQQALGQGPEFLTYFQNEAQLDKSGLPSDRFFAERPEGSVSTLKIQRTQQEDSAVYLCASSQILGQQSEQYFGPGTRLTVT.

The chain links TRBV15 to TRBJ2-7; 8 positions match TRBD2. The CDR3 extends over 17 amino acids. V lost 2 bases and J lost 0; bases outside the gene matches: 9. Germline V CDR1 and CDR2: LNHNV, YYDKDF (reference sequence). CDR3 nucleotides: TGTGCCACCAGCAGAAGAAAGGGACTAGGATCCTCCTACGAGCAGTACTTC. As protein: CATSRRKGLGSSYEQYF.

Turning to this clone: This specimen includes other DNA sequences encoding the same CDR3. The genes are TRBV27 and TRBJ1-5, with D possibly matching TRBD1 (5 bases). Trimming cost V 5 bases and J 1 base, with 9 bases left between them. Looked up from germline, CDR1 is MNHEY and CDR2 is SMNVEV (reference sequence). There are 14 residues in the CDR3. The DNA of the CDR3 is TGTGCCAGCAGTCTCCGACAGAGCAATCAGCCCCAGCATTTT. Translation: CASSLRQSNQPQHF.

CDR3 loop: CSVLGGSFNGYTF. CDR3 nucleotides: TGCAGCGTGCTGGGGGGTTCCTTTAACGGCTACACCTTC. The chain uses TRBV29-1 and TRBJ1-2; weak D call: TRBD1 (5 bases). Trimming removed 6 bases from V and 8 bases from J, with 19 bases in between. Germline CDR1 and CDR2: SQVTM and ANQGSEA. CDR3 size: 13 residues.

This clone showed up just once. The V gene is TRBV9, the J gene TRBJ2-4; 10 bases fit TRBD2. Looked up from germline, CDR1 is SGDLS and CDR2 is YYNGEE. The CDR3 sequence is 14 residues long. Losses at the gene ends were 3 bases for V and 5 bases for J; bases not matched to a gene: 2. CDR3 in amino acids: CASSAGLAENIQYF. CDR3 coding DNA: TGTGCCAGCAGCGCTGGACTAGCGGAAAACATTCAGTACTTC.

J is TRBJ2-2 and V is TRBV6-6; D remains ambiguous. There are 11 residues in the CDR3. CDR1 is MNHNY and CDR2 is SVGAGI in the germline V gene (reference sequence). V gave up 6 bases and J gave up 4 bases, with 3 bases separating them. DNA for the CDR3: TGTGCCAGCAGCGGCACCGGGGAGCTGTTTTTT. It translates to CASSGTGELFF.

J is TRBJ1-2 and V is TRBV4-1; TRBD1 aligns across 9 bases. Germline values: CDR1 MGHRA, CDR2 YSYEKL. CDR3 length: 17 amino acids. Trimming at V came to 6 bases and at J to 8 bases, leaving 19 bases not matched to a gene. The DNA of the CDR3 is TGCGCCAGCAGTCCCCCCCCGGGACAGGGTGCTTATTCCGGCTACACCTTC. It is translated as CASSPPPGQGAYSGYTF.

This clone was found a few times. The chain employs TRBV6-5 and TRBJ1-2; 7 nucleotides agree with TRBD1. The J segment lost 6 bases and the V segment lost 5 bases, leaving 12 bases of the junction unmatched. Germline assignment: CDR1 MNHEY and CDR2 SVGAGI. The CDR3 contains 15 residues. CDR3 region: CASSPLTGQADGYTF. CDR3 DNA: TGTGCCAGCAGTCCCCTTACCGGACAGGCGGATGGCTACACCTTC.

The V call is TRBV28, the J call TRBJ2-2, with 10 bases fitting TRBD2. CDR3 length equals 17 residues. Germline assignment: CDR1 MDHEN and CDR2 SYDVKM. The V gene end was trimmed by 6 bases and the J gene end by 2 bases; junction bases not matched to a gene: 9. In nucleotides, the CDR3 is TGTGCCAGCAGCTTCGGACTAGCGGACCAAAACACCGGGGAGCTGTTTTTT. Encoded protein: CASSFGLADQNTGELFF. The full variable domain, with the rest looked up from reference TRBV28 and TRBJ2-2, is DVKVTQSSRYLVKRTGEKVFLECVQDMDHENMFWYRQDPGLGLRLIYFSYDVKMKEKGDIPEGYSVSREKKERFSLILESASTNQTSMYLCASSFGLADQNTGELFFGEGSRLTVL.

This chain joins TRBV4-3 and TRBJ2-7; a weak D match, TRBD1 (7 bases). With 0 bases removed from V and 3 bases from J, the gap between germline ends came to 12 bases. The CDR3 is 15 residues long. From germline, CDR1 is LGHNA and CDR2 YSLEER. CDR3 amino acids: CASSQEYQGGYEQYF. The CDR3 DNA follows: TGCGCCAGCAGCCAAGAGTACCAGGGGGGCTACGAGCAGTACTTC.

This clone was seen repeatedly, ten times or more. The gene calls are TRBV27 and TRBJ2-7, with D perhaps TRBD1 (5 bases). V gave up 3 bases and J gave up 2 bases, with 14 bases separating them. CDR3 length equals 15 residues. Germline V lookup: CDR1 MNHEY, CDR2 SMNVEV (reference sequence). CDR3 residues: CASSFRAGRAYEQYF. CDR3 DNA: TGTGCCAGCAGTTTCCGGGCAGGGCGCGCCTACGAGCAGTACTTC.

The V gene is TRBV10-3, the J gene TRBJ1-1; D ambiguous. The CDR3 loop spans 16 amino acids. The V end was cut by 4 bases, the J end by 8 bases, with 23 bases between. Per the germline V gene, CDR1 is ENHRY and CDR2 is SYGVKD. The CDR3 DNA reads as TGTGCCATCAGTGCCCACCCCTTAGGAACCGAGCCCGAAGCTTTCTTT. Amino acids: CAISAHPLGTEPEAFF.

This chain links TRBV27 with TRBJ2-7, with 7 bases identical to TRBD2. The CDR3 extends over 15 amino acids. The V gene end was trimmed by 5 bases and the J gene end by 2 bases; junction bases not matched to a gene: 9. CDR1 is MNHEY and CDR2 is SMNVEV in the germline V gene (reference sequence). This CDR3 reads CASSPQTGTTYEQYF. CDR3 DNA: TGTGCCAGCAGTCCGCAAACCGGGACTACCTACGAGCAGTACTTC.

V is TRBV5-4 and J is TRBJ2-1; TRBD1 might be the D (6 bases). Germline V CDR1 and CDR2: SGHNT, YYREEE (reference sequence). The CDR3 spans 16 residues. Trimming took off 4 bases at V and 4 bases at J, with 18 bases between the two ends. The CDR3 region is CASSIWTDLGYNEQFF. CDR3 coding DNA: TGTGCCAGCAGCATTTGGACAGACCTCGGATACAATGAGCAGTTCTTC.

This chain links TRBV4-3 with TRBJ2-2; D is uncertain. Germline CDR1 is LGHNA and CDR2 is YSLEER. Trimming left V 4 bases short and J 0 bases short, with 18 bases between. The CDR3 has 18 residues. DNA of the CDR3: TGCGCCAGCAGCCCGCGATTCTTCGGTGGTGCGAACACCGGGGAGCTGTTTTTT. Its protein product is CASSPRFFGGANTGELFF.

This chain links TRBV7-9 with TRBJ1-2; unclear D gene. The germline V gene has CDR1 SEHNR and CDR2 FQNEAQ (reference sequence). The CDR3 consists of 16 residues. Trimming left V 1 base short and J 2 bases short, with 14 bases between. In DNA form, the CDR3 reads TGTGCCAGCAGCTTAGTTGGGGTTGGGGAGAACTATGGCTACACCTTC. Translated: CASSLVGVGENYGYTF.

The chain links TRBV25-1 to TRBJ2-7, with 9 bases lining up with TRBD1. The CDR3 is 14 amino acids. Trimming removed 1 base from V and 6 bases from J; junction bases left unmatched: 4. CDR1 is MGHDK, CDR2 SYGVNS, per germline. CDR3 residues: CASSEWGQGGEQYF. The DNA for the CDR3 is TGTGCCAGCAGTGAATGGGGACAGGGAGGCGAGCAGTACTTC.

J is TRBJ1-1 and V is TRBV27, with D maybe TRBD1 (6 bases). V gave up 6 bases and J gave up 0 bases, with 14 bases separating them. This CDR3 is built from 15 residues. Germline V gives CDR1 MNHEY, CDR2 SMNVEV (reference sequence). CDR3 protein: CASRTDRQMNTEAFF. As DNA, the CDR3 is TGTGCCAGCAGAACGGACAGACAAATGAACACTGAAGCTTTCTTT.

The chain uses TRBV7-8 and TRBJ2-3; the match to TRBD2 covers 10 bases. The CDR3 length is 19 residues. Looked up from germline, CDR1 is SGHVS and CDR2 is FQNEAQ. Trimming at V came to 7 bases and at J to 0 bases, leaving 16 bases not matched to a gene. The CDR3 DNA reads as TGTGCCAGCATCACATCAAACGGACTAGCGGAAGCTAGCACAGATACGCAGTATTTT. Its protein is CASITSNGLAEASTDTQYF.